This TCR beta chain was sequenced in a study of T-cell memory formation after mild COVID-19. With constant-segment primers, 5'RACE yielded cDNA libraries of TCR alpha and TCR beta that carried sample barcodes and UMIs. MiXCR, applied by TCRdb to the 5' RACE reads, yields one record per CDR3 protein. The table records 400,000 to 500,000 distinct CDR3 sequences, around 18% of them present only once. Notes on the study in general: Specificity for SARS-CoV-2 was not confirmed among the second-wave clones peaking on day 37. Some clones that responded turned up in pre-infection memory, which suggests that cross-reactive memory joined in.

In its sample, this clonotype was seen a few times. Its specificity is not known. Per the germline V gene, CDR1 is MNHNY and CDR2 is SVGAGI (reference sequence). V trimming: 2 bases; J trimming: 4 bases; junction bases outside the gene matches: 4. This CDR3 is built from 14 residues. The receptor was isolated from an adult woman who had mild COVID-19 (a few samples of this study predate the infection). Cell type and time point are not known. The chain is built from TRBV6-6 and TRBJ1-1, with TRBD1 identical over 7 bases. What was sequenced was PBMCs or a T cell subset sorted from them (not recorded which). In DNA form, the CDR3 reads TGTGCCAGCAGTTACGGGACAGCTCTCACTGAAGCTTTCTTT. Translated, it gives CASSYGTALTEAFF.